One sample yielded the 8 T cell receptor beta chains listed below, sequenced in a study of blood T cell repertoires in COVID-19. Sequencing was performed with immunoSEQ multiplex PCR; in TCRdb, only in-frame clones are kept and a portion is missing. The sample records around 170,000 clones, roughly 90% being singletons. What was sequenced was peripheral blood. Receptors were obtained from a man aged 55 to 69 with acute or convalescent COVID-19.

This sequence joins TRBV18 and TRBJ1-5, with 8 bases that match TRBD1. The V gene's germline CDR1 is KGHSH and CDR2 LQKENI. V shed 3 bases, J shed 6 bases, and the junction held 4 bases outside the gene matches. The CDR3 spans 14 residues. CDR3 DNA sequence: TGTGCCAGCTCACCTTACAGGGGGGGTCAGCCCCAGCATTTT. Its protein product is CASSPYRGGQPQHF. Full variable domain (outside the CDR3, taken from reference TRBV18 and TRBJ1-5): NAGVMQNPRHLVRRRGQEARLRCSPMKGHSHVYWYRQLPEEGLKFMVYLQKENIIDESGMPKERFSAEFPKEGPSILRIQQVVRGDSAAYFCASSPYRGGQPQHFGDGTRLSIL.

This chain links TRBV24-1 with TRBJ2-5, with TRBD2 identical over 9 bases. This CDR3 is built from 15 residues. The germline gives CDR1 KGHDR, CDR2 SFDVKD. V trimming: 7 bases; J trimming: 2 bases; junction bases outside the gene matches: 7. CDR3 in amino acids: CATSQSGGPQETQYF. CDR3 DNA: TGTGCCACCAGCCAGAGCGGGGGGCCACAAGAGACCCAGTACTTC.

The J gene is TRBJ2-7, the V gene TRBV29-1; weak D call: TRBD1 (6 bases). The CDR3 is 13 residues long. Trimming shortened V by 7 bases and J by 0 bases, and 13 bases separated the two germline ends. The V gene's germline CDR1 is SQVTM and CDR2 ANQGSEA. The CDR3 DNA sequence: TGCAGCGGAGTGAGGACAGACTCCTACGAGCAGTACTTC. This gives the protein CSGVRTDSYEQYF.

The chain combines TRBV6-6 with TRBJ2-7; 12 nucleotides line up with TRBD1. CDR1 is MNHNY and CDR2 is SVGAGI in the germline V gene (reference sequence). V lost 8 bases to trimming and J lost 6 bases; unmatched junction nucleotides: 8. The CDR3 consists of 14 residues. The DNA of the CDR3 is TGTGCCAGCGCCTGGGACAGGGGGCAACGCGAGCAGTACTTC. It codes for CASAWDRGQREQYF.

This clone has a handful of counts. The gene calls are TRBV7-9 and TRBJ2-7; 8 nucleotides align to TRBD1. With 6 bases clipped from V and 6 bases from J, the junction kept 7 bases outside the gene matches. Germline V gene sequence: CDR1 SEHNR, CDR2 FQNEAQ (reference sequence). The CDR3 sequence is 13 residues long. CDR3 residues: CASSSQGASEQYF. CDR3 coding DNA: TGTGCCAGCAGTAGCCAGGGGGCCAGCGAGCAGTACTTC. Together with reference TRBV7-9 and TRBJ2-7, the CDR3 gives the full variable domain: DTGVSQNPRHKITKRGQNVTFRCDPISEHNRLYWYRQTLGQGPEFLTYFQNEAQLEKSRLLSDRFSAERPKGSFSTLEIQRTEQGDSAMYLCASSSQGASEQYFGPGTRLTVT.

The CDR3 region is CAWSVGFGAEAFF. For the CDR3, the DNA is TGTGCCTGGAGTGTGGGTTTCGGGGCTGAAGCTTTCTTT. The chain couples TRBV30 to TRBJ1-1; D remains unclear. Trimming cost V 0 bases and J 6 bases, with 11 bases left between them. CDR3 size: 13 residues. Per germline, CDR1 GTSNPN and CDR2 SVGIG (reference sequence).

The chain combines TRBV12-3 or TRBV12-4 with TRBJ1-4; the D is unclear. Between the trimmed V and J ends, which lost 2 bases and 1 base, there was a span of 2 bases. This CDR3 contains 13 residues. CDR3 sequence: CASSLQTNEKLFF. The CDR3 DNA sequence: TGTGCCAGCAGTTTACAAACTAATGAAAAACTGTTTTTT.

The chain employs TRBV6-5 and TRBJ1-1; D remains unclear. CDR1 MNHEY and CDR2 SVGAGI come from the germline V gene. V lost 3 bases, J lost 5 bases, and 13 bases lay in between. CDR3 size: 14 residues. The CDR3 reads CASSYMEVTTEAFF. CDR3 sequence (DNA): TGTGCCAGCAGTTATATGGAGGTTACGACTGAAGCTTTCTTT.